These T cell receptor beta chains were read from a single sample in a study of shared clonotypes between healthy human individuals. Measured with immunoSEQ multiplex PCR; TCRdb has only the in-frame clones, and not every one. The table records under 1 million clones, 85% to 95% of them present only once. The material sequenced was naive CD8+ T cells sorted from blood. The source of these receptors is a man younger than 40 in good health. Both conserved end residues are part of each CDR3. Fields, in order: J gene, V gene, clone size, D gene, CDR3 protein, CDR3 DNA. A D gene is named only where the DNA matches it firmly. Clone size, where shown, is once, few, many, or a class for clones that have expanded.

J: TRBJ2-7
V: TRBV5-5
size: -
D: TRBD1
CDR3: CASRHGTGGSYEQYF
DNA: TGTGCCAGCAGGCACGGGACAGGGGGCTCCTACGAGCAGTACTTC

J: TRBJ2-7
V: TRBV2
size: -
D: TRBD1
CDR3: CASSVYGTGGYEQYF
DNA: TGTGCCAGCAGCGTTTACGGGACAGGGGGGTACGAGCAGTACTTC

J: TRBJ1-4
V: TRBV5-8
size: -
D: TRBD1
CDR3: CAISRGPDEKLFF
DNA: TGTGCCATCTCCAGGGGGCCGGATGAAAAACTGTTTTTT

J: TRBJ1-1
V: TRBV27
size: -
D: -
CDR3: CASRTTVNTEAFF
DNA: TGTGCCAGCAGGACGACAGTGAACACTGAAGCTTTCTTT

J: TRBJ2-3
V: TRBV14
size: -
D: -
CDR3: CASSRVREAVISTDTQYF
DNA: TGTGCCAGCAGCCGAGTTAGGGAGGCCGTAATTAGCACAGATACGCAGTATTTT

J: TRBJ1-2
V: TRBV9
size: -
D: -
CDR3: CASSGRGYTF
DNA: TGTGCCAGCAGCGGCCGAGGCTACACCTTC

J: TRBJ2-7
V: TRBV10-1
size: -
D: -
CDR3: CASSVVRAGEQYF
DNA: TGCGCCAGCAGTGTTGTCAGGGCGGGAGAGCAGTACTTC

J: TRBJ2-1
V: TRBV4-3
size: many
D: TRBD2
CDR3: CASSQVFGSGTSSYNEQFF
DNA: TGCGCCAGCAGCCAAGTGTTCGGTAGCGGGACGAGCTCCTACAATGAGCAGTTCTTC

J: TRBJ2-2
V: TRBV11-3
size: -
D: -
CDR3: CASSLALGLAGELFF
DNA: TGTGCCAGCAGCTTAGCGCTTGGCTTAGCCGGGGAGCTGTTTTTT

J: TRBJ1-4
V: TRBV11-2
size: -
D: TRBD1
CDR3: CASSTPQGQPLDEKLFF
DNA: TGTGCCAGCAGCACTCCCCAGGGACAGCCCTTGGATGAAAAACTGTTTTTT

J: TRBJ2-1
V: TRBV6-4
size: -
D: TRBD2
CDR3: CASRMPTPSRIAGGRNEQFF
DNA: TGTGCCAGCAGGATGCCCACTCCCAGCCGAATAGCGGGAGGGAGGAATGAGCAGTTCTTC

J: TRBJ2-2
V: TRBV7-8
size: -
D: TRBD1
CDR3: CASSLARTGDTGELFF
DNA: TGTGCCAGCAGCTTAGCACGGACAGGGGACACCGGGGAGCTGTTTTTT

J: TRBJ2-3
V: TRBV6-6
size: -
D: TRBD2
CDR3: CASTGGSGTDTQYF
DNA: TGTGCCAGCACCGGCGGGAGTGGCACAGATACGCAGTATTTT

J: TRBJ2-3
V: TRBV10-2
size: -
D: -
CDR3: CASSLGTLGQYF
DNA: TGCGCCAGCAGCTTGGGGACCCTCGGGCAGTATTTT

J: TRBJ2-7
V: TRBV2
size: -
D: TRBD2
CDR3: CASSDLREGDYEQYF
DNA: TGTGCCAGCAGTGATTTGCGGGAGGGCGACTACGAGCAGTACTTC

J: TRBJ2-3
V: TRBV5-1
size: -
D: TRBD2
CDR3: CASTWRGAGDTDTQYF
DNA: TGCGCCAGCACCTGGAGGGGAGCGGGAGACACAGATACGCAGTATTTT

J: TRBJ2-5
V: TRBV7-2
size: few
D: -
CDR3: CASSLRAGVLEETQYF
DNA: TGTGCCAGCAGCTTACGGGCAGGGGTTCTGGAAGAGACCCAGTACTTC

J: TRBJ2-3
V: TRBV15
size: -
D: TRBD2
CDR3: CATSSAGLDKGTDTQYF
DNA: TGTGCCACCAGCAGCGCGGGACTAGATAAGGGAACAGATACGCAGTATTTT

J: TRBJ2-3
V: TRBV2
size: -
D: TRBD2
CDR3: CASSEGHSAGGRTDTQYF
DNA: TGTGCCAGCAGTGAAGGTCACAGCGCGGGAGGTCGCACAGATACGCAGTATTTT

J: TRBJ2-1
V: TRBV7-9
size: -
D: TRBD2
CDR3: CASREAGGSSVDEQFF
DNA: TGTGCCAGCAGGGAAGCGGGAGGTTCATCCGTGGATGAGCAGTTCTTC

J: TRBJ2-1
V: TRBV28
size: -
D: TRBD2
CDR3: CASSLPLAGSGNEQFF
DNA: TGTGCCAGCAGCCTGCCCCTAGCGGGATCGGGCAATGAGCAGTTCTTC

J: TRBJ2-7
V: TRBV20-1
size: -
D: -
CDR3: CSARVVAEQYF
DNA: TGCAGTGCTAGAGTCGTAGCCGAGCAGTACTTC